Listed below are T cell receptor beta chains from one sample, sequenced in a study of T cells in Graves' hyperthyroidism and ophthalmopathy. TCRdb reprocessed the multiplex PCR reads via MiXCR and lists one record per CDR3 protein. The table records some 320,000 distinct CDR3 sequences, roughly an eighth of them present only once. The sample consisted of blood. The receptors derive from a woman between 35 and 50 years old with Graves' ophthalmopathy. Each CDR3 is given with its conserved first and last residue. The order of the fields is V gene, J gene, clone size, D gene, CDR3 DNA, CDR3 protein. D genes are given only for firm matches. Not all rows give a size; the values are once, few, many and, for expanded clones, a class.

v_gene: TRBV19; j_gene: TRBJ2-1; abundance: -; d_gene: -; CDR3nt: TGTGCCAGTAGTATTTCCATCACGGGTTCCTACAATGAGCAGTTCTTC; CDR3aa: CASSISITGSYNEQFF
v_gene: TRBV20-1; j_gene: TRBJ2-5; abundance: -; d_gene: TRBD1; CDR3nt: TGCAGTGCTAAGGGGACAGGGGCGTACCAAGAGACCCAGTACTTC; CDR3aa: CSAKGTGAYQETQYF
v_gene: TRBV12-3/TRBV12-4; j_gene: TRBJ2-2; abundance: many; d_gene: -; CDR3nt: TGTGCCAGCAGTTTCTGGGGGCTGAGCACCGGGGAGCTGTTTTTT; CDR3aa: CASSFWGLSTGELFF
v_gene: TRBV19; j_gene: TRBJ2-2; abundance: many; d_gene: -; CDR3nt: TGTGCCACTCAGACGGAGGGATGGACCGGGGAGCTGTTTTTT; CDR3aa: CATQTEGWTGELFF
v_gene: TRBV10-2; j_gene: TRBJ1-4; abundance: -; d_gene: -; CDR3nt: TGCGCCACCGCGGACAGTTTTAATGAAAAACTGTTTTTT; CDR3aa: CATADSFNEKLFF
v_gene: TRBV19; j_gene: TRBJ2-1; abundance: -; d_gene: TRBD2; CDR3nt: TGTGCCAGTAGTATAGAGTCGGGGGGGCTAGTATCCCGGCTCAATGAGCAGTTCTTC; CDR3aa: CASSIESGGLVSRLNEQFF
v_gene: TRBV12-3/TRBV12-4; j_gene: TRBJ2-5; abundance: -; d_gene: -; CDR3nt: TGTGCCAGCAGTCGCCGGGGCGACGGGGAGACCCAGTACTTC; CDR3aa: CASSRRGDGETQYF
v_gene: TRBV20-1; j_gene: TRBJ1-2; abundance: -; d_gene: -; CDR3nt: TGCAGCGTCTATAAGCCGGGACCCAACTATGGCTACACCTTC; CDR3aa: CSVYKPGPNYGYTF
v_gene: TRBV4-1; j_gene: TRBJ1-1; abundance: -; d_gene: TRBD1; CDR3nt: TGCGCCAGCAGCCAACGGGACAGTTATATGAACACTGAAGCTTTCTTT; CDR3aa: CASSQRDSYMNTEAFF
v_gene: TRBV6-1; j_gene: TRBJ2-3; abundance: many; d_gene: -; CDR3nt: TGTGCCAGCAGTAAATCGGGAGTTTTGGATACGCAGTATTTT; CDR3aa: CASSKSGVLDTQYF
v_gene: TRBV20-1; j_gene: TRBJ2-5; abundance: many; d_gene: -; CDR3nt: TGCAGTGCTAGAGCGGGGGTGTCGGTTTTTGAGACCCAGTACTTC; CDR3aa: CSARAGVSVFETQYF
v_gene: TRBV28; j_gene: TRBJ2-7; abundance: many; d_gene: TRBD1; CDR3nt: TGTGCCAGCAGTCTCGGGACAGCTAACGAGCAGTACTTC; CDR3aa: CASSLGTANEQYF
v_gene: TRBV24-1; j_gene: TRBJ2-6; abundance: -; d_gene: -; CDR3nt: TGTGCCACCAGTGGGACAGTTTCTGGGGCCAACGTCCTGACTTTC; CDR3aa: CATSGTVSGANVLTF
v_gene: TRBV20-1; j_gene: TRBJ2-5; abundance: many; d_gene: TRBD2; CDR3nt: TGCAGTGCTAGCGGGGTTTTTAGCGGGGGGACCCAGTACTTC; CDR3aa: CSASGVFSGGTQYF
v_gene: TRBV29-1; j_gene: TRBJ2-7; abundance: many; d_gene: -; CDR3nt: TGCAGCGTACGGGGGCTACTAACGGGGGAGCAGTACTTC; CDR3aa: CSVRGLLTGEQYF
v_gene: TRBV28; j_gene: TRBJ2-1; abundance: many; d_gene: -; CDR3nt: TGTGCCAGCAGTTTATCCCCACGGGAGAGTTCCGAGCAGTTCTTC; CDR3aa: CASSLSPRESSEQFF
v_gene: TRBV2; j_gene: TRBJ1-2; abundance: many; d_gene: TRBD1; CDR3nt: TGTGCCAGCAGTGAGGGACAGTTCTATGGCTACACCTTC; CDR3aa: CASSEGQFYGYTF
v_gene: TRBV7-9; j_gene: TRBJ1-1; abundance: many; d_gene: TRBD1; CDR3nt: TGTGCCAGCAGTCCGCTAGACAGGGGGCCTGAAGCTTTCTTT; CDR3aa: CASSPLDRGPEAFF
v_gene: TRBV12-5; j_gene: TRBJ1-1; abundance: few; d_gene: TRBD1; CDR3nt: TGTGCTAGTGGTCAAGACAGGGTATCTGAAGCTTTCTTT; CDR3aa: CASGQDRVSEAFF
v_gene: TRBV6-2/TRBV6-3; j_gene: TRBJ1-6; abundance: many; d_gene: -; CDR3nt: TGTGCCAGCAACGACGGGTCGGGAGTTTCACCCCTCCACTTT; CDR3aa: CASNDGSGVSPLHF
v_gene: TRBV5-6; j_gene: TRBJ1-3; abundance: few; d_gene: -; CDR3nt: TGTGCCAGCAGCTTACCTAGGGTCTCTGGAAACACCATATATTTT; CDR3aa: CASSLPRVSGNTIYF
v_gene: TRBV4-2; j_gene: TRBJ2-1; abundance: -; d_gene: -; CDR3nt: TGTGCCAGCCTGGGGGCACGGGGCAATGAGCAGTTCTTC; CDR3aa: CASLGARGNEQFF
v_gene: TRBV2; j_gene: TRBJ2-2; abundance: many; d_gene: -; CDR3nt: TGTGCCAGCAACCTGGGACGGAACACCGGGGAGCTGTTTTTT; CDR3aa: CASNLGRNTGELFF
v_gene: TRBV5-1; j_gene: TRBJ2-1; abundance: many; d_gene: -; CDR3nt: TGCGCCAGCACCGCCAGGGGGACTTATACTGAGCAGTTCTTC; CDR3aa: CASTARGTYTEQFF
v_gene: TRBV5-4; j_gene: TRBJ2-7; abundance: many; d_gene: TRBD1; CDR3nt: TGTGCCAGCAGCTTGGGGACAGGGATGTCCTACGAGCAGTACTTC; CDR3aa: CASSLGTGMSYEQYF
v_gene: TRBV7-2; j_gene: TRBJ2-5; abundance: many; d_gene: -; CDR3nt: TGTGCCAGCAGCCTGAGCGGGCACCAAGAGACCCAGTACTTC; CDR3aa: CASSLSGHQETQYF
v_gene: TRBV24-1; j_gene: TRBJ2-2; abundance: -; d_gene: -; CDR3nt: TGTGCCACCAGGACCGGACAGACCACCGGGGAGCTGTTTTTT; CDR3aa: CATRTGQTTGELFF
v_gene: TRBV30; j_gene: TRBJ2-1; abundance: many; d_gene: -; CDR3nt: TGTGCCTGGAGTGTAAGTTGGAGTGAGCAGTTCTTC; CDR3aa: CAWSVSWSEQFF
v_gene: TRBV7-9; j_gene: TRBJ2-5; abundance: many; d_gene: -; CDR3nt: TGTGCCAGCGGAGCTAGGGTAGAGGGGGGTCGGCAAGAGACCCAGTACTTC; CDR3aa: CASGARVEGGRQETQYF
v_gene: TRBV30; j_gene: TRBJ1-5; abundance: few; d_gene: -; CDR3nt: TGTGCCTGGAGTACCCAGGGAGGGCAGCCCCAGCATTTT; CDR3aa: CAWSTQGGQPQHF
v_gene: TRBV20-1; j_gene: TRBJ1-4; abundance: many; d_gene: -; CDR3nt: TGCAGTGCTATGAGGGGAGGTGAAAAACTGTTTTTT; CDR3aa: CSAMRGGEKLFF
v_gene: TRBV6-1; j_gene: TRBJ2-2; abundance: many; d_gene: TRBD2; CDR3nt: TGTGCCAGCAGGGGACTAGCAGATCGAACCCCCGGGGAGCTGTTTTTT; CDR3aa: CASRGLADRTPGELFF
v_gene: TRBV7-2; j_gene: TRBJ2-5; abundance: many; d_gene: -; CDR3nt: TGTGCCAGCAGCTCGATGTTTGGACAAGAGACCCAGTACTTC; CDR3aa: CASSSMFGQETQYF
v_gene: TRBV6-1; j_gene: TRBJ1-2; abundance: many; d_gene: -; CDR3nt: TGTGCCAGCAGTCACACTACTCAGGGGTCGAGTGGCTACACCTTC; CDR3aa: CASSHTTQGSSGYTF
v_gene: TRBV20-1; j_gene: TRBJ2-1; abundance: -; d_gene: TRBD1; CDR3nt: TGCAGTGCCCCGGGACAGGCAGTCAATGAGCAGTTCTTC; CDR3aa: CSAPGQAVNEQFF
v_gene: TRBV20-1; j_gene: TRBJ2-7; abundance: -; d_gene: -; CDR3nt: TGCAGTGCTAGAGATCGGACGGACTTGGCCTACGAGCAGTACTTC; CDR3aa: CSARDRTDLAYEQYF
v_gene: TRBV20-1; j_gene: TRBJ2-7; abundance: -; d_gene: -; CDR3nt: TGCAGTGCCAGTAACAGGGGACTCCACGAGCAGTACTTC; CDR3aa: CSASNRGLHEQYF
v_gene: TRBV20-1; j_gene: TRBJ2-7; abundance: few; d_gene: -; CDR3nt: TGCAGTGCCACCAGCCCGGGGGTTTCCTACGAGCAGTACTTC; CDR3aa: CSATSPGVSYEQYF
v_gene: TRBV28; j_gene: TRBJ1-3; abundance: many; d_gene: -; CDR3nt: TGTGCCAGCCGCTGGGGGGGACACTCTGGAAACACCATATATTTT; CDR3aa: CASRWGGHSGNTIYF
v_gene: TRBV12-3/TRBV12-4; j_gene: TRBJ1-5; abundance: many; d_gene: -; CDR3nt: TGTGCCAGCAGTTACGGGATGCTGCCCCAGCATTTT; CDR3aa: CASSYGMLPQHF
v_gene: TRBV7-9; j_gene: TRBJ1-4; abundance: -; d_gene: -; CDR3nt: TGTGCCAGCAGCCCAGGCTGGGCGGAAAAACTGTTTTTT; CDR3aa: CASSPGWAEKLFF
v_gene: TRBV27; j_gene: TRBJ1-2; abundance: many; d_gene: -; CDR3nt: TGTGCCAGCAGTTTTTACGGGGCCTATGGCTACACCTTC; CDR3aa: CASSFYGAYGYTF
v_gene: TRBV7-8; j_gene: TRBJ1-6; abundance: few; d_gene: -; CDR3nt: TGTGCCAGCAGCTTAGGGGGTGCTCGTAATTCACCCCTCCACTTT; CDR3aa: CASSLGGARNSPLHF
v_gene: TRBV3-1; j_gene: TRBJ1-2; abundance: few; d_gene: -; CDR3nt: TGTGCCAGCAGCCAAGGTGCTCGTTCCTATGGCTACACCTTC; CDR3aa: CASSQGARSYGYTF
v_gene: TRBV3-1; j_gene: TRBJ2-7; abundance: many; d_gene: -; CDR3nt: TGTGCCAGCAGCCAAGTGGGATACGAGCAGTACTTC; CDR3aa: CASSQVGYEQYF
v_gene: TRBV10-2; j_gene: TRBJ1-1; abundance: few; d_gene: -; CDR3nt: TGCGCCAGCACGGGACTGAACACTGAAGCTTTCTTT; CDR3aa: CASTGLNTEAFF
v_gene: TRBV18; j_gene: TRBJ2-5; abundance: few; d_gene: -; CDR3nt: TGTGCCAGCTCACCACGTGGGGGGCGAGATGAGACCCAGTACTTC; CDR3aa: CASSPRGGRDETQYF
v_gene: TRBV12-3/TRBV12-4; j_gene: TRBJ1-2; abundance: many; d_gene: -; CDR3nt: TGTGCCAGCAGTTCCGCTGCGACGGACTATGGCTACACCTTC; CDR3aa: CASSSAATDYGYTF
v_gene: TRBV19; j_gene: TRBJ2-1; abundance: few; d_gene: TRBD2; CDR3nt: TGTGCCAGTAGTTTCCAGCGGGAGATCAATGAGCAGTTCTTC; CDR3aa: CASSFQREINEQFF
v_gene: TRBV25-1; j_gene: TRBJ1-1; abundance: few; d_gene: -; CDR3nt: TGTGCCAGCAGTGAATACGGGGGAATCGGCACTGAAGCTTTCTTT; CDR3aa: CASSEYGGIGTEAFF
v_gene: TRBV7-9; j_gene: TRBJ2-5; abundance: few; d_gene: TRBD2; CDR3nt: TGTGCCAGCAGCTCGGGACTAGCGGGACGAGAGACCCAGTACTTC; CDR3aa: CASSSGLAGRETQYF